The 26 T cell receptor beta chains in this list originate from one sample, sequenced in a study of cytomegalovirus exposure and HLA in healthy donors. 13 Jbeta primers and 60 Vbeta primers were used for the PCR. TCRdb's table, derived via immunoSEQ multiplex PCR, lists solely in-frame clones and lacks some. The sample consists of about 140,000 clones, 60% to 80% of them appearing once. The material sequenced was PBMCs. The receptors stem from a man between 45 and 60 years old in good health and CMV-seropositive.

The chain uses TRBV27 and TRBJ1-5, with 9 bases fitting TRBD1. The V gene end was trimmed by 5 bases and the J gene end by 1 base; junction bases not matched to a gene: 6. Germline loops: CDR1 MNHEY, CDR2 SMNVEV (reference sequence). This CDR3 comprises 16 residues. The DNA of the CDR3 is TGTGCCAGCAGTCCCCAGGACAGGGGCAGCAATCAGCCCCAGCATTTT. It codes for CASSPQDRGSNQPQHF.

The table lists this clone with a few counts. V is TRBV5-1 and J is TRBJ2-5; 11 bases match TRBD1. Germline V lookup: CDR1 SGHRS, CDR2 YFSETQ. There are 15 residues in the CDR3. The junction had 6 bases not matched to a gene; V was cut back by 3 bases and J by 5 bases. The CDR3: CASSSGQGGRETQYF. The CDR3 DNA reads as TGCGCCAGCAGCTCGGGACAGGGGGGCAGGGAGACCCAGTACTTC.

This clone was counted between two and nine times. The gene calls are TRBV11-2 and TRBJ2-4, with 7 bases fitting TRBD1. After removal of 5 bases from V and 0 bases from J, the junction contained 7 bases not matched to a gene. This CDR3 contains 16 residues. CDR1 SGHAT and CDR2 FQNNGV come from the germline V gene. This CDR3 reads CASSPRTGLAKNIQYF. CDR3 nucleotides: TGTGCCAGCAGCCCTCGGACAGGCCTAGCCAAAAACATTCAGTACTTC.

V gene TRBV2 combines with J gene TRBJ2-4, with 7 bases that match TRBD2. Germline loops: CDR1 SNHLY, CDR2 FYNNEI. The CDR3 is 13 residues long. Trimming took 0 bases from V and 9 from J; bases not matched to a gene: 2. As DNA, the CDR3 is TGTGCCAGCAGTGAAGCGCCGGGGGGCATTCAGTACTTC. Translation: CASSEAPGGIQYF.

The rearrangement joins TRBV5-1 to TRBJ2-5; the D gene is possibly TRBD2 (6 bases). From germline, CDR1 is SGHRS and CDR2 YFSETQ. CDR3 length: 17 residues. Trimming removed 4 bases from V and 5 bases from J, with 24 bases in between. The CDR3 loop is CASSPNPGLTAQETQYF. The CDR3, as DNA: TGCGCCAGCAGCCCGAATCCGGGACTTACCGCCCAGGAGACCCAGTACTTC.

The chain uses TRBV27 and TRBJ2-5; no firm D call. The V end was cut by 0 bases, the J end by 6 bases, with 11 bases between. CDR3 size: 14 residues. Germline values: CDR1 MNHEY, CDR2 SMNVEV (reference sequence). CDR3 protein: CASSLSAVRKTQYF. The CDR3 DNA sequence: TGTGCCAGCAGTTTATCGGCCGTCCGTAAGACCCAGTACTTC.

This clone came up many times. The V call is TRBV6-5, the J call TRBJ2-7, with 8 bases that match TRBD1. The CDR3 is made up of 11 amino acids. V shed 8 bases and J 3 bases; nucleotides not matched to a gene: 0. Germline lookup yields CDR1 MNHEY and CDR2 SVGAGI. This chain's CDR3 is CASGQGYEQYF. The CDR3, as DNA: TGTGCCAGCGGACAGGGCTACGAGCAGTACTTC.

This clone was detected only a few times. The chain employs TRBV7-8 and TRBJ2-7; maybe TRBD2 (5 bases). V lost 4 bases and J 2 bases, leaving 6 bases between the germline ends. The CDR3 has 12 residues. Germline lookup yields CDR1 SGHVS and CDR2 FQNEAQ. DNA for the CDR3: TGTGCCAGCAGCTCGACTACCTACGAGCAGTACTTC. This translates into CASSSTTYEQYF.

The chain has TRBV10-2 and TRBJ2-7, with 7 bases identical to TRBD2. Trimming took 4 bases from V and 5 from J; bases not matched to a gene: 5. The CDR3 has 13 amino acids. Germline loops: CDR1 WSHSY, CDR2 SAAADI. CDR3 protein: CASSGLATHEQYF. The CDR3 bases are TGCGCCAGCAGTGGACTAGCCACCCACGAGCAGTACTTC.

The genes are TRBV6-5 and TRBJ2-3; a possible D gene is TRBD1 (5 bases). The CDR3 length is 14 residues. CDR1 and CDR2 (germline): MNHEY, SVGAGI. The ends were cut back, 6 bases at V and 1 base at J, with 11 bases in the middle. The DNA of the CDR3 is TGTGCCAGCAGGGGGCGAGTTGGCACAGATACGCAGTATTTT. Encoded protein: CASRGRVGTDTQYF.

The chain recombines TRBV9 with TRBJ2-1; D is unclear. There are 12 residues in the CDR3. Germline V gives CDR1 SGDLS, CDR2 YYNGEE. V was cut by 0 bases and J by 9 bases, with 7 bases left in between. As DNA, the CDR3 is TGTGCCAGCAGCGTAGCACCGGGTGAGCAGTTCTTC. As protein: CASSVAPGEQFF. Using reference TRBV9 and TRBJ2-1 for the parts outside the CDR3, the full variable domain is DSGVTQTPKHLITATGQRVTLRCSPRSGDLSVYWYQQSLDQGLQFLIQYYNGEERAKGNILERFSAQQFPDLHSELNLSSLELGDSALYFCASSVAPGEQFFGPGTRLTVL.

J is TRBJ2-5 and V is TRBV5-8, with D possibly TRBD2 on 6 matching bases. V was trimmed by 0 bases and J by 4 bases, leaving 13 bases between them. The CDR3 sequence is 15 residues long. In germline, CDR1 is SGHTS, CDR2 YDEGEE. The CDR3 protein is CASSLARRRGETQYF. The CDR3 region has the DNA TGTGCCAGCAGCTTGGCAAGGCGGAGGGGAGAGACCCAGTACTTC.

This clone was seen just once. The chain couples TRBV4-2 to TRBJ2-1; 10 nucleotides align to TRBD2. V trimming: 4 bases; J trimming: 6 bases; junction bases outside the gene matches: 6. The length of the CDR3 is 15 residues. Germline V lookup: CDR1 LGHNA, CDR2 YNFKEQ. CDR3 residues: CASSPLAGEGNEQFF. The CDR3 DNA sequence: TGTGCCAGCAGCCCGCTAGCGGGAGAAGGCAATGAGCAGTTCTTC.

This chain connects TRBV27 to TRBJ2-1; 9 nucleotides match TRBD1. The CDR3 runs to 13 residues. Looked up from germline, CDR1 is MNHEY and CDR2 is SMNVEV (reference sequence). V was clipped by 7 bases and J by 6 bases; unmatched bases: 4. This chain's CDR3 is CASIKTGGNEQFF. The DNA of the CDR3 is TGTGCCAGCATCAAGACAGGGGGCAATGAGCAGTTCTTC.

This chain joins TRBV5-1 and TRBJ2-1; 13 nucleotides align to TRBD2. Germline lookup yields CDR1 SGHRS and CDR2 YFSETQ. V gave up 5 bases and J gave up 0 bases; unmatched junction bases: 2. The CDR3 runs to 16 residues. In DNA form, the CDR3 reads TGCGCCAGCAGACTAGCGGGAGGGAGCTCCTACAATGAGCAGTTCTTC. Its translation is CASRLAGGSSYNEQFF.

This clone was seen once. The DNA of the CDR3 is TGTGCCAGTAGTAAACTGGGGGGGAATGGGGAAGATACGCAGTATTTT. Translating gives CASSKLGGNGEDTQYF. This sequence joins TRBV19 and TRBJ2-3, with 7 positions matching TRBD2. The CDR3 runs to 16 residues. CDR1 is LNHDA, CDR2 SQIVND, per germline (reference sequence). V lost 4 bases, J lost 5 bases, and 12 bases stayed unmatched.

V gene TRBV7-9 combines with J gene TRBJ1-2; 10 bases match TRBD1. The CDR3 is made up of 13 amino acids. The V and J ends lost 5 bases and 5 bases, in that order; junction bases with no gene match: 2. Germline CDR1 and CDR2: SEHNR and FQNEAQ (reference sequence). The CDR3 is CASSPGQGYGYTF. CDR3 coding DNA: TGTGCCAGCAGCCCGGGACAGGGGTATGGCTACACCTTC.

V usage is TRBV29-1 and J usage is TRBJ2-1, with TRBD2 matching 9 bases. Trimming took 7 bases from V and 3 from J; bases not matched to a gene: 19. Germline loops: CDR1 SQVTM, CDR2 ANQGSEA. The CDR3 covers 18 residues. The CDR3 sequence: CSAVPGGGGAPNYNEQFF. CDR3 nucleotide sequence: TGCAGCGCCGTGCCAGGTGGCGGGGGGGCCCCGAACTACAATGAGCAGTTCTTC.

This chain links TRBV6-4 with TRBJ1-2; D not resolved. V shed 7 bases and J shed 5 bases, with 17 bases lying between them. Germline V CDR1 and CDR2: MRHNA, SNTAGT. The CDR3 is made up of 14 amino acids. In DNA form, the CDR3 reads TGTGCCAGCAAGGACGGGGTTCCCCCTTATGGCTACACCTTC. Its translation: CASKDGVPPYGYTF.

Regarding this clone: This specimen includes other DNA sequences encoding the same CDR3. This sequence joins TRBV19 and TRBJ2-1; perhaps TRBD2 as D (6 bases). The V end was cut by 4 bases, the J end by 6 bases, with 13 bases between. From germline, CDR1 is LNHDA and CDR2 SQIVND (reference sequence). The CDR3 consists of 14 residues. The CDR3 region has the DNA TGTGCCAGTAGTACTCCGGGACTGTCCAATGAGCAGTTCTTC. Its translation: CASSTPGLSNEQFF.

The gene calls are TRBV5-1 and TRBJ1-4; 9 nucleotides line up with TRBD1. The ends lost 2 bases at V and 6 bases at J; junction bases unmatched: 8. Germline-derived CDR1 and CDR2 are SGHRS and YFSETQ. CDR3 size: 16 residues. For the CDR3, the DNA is TGCGCCAGCAGCTTCGGATCACAGGGGGCGTATGAAAAACTGTTTTTT. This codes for CASSFGSQGAYEKLFF.

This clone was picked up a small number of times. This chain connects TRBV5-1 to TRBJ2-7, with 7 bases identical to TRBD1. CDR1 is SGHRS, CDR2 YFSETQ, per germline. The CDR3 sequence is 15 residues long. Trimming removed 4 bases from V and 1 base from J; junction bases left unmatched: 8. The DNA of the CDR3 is TGCGCCAGCAGCCCCTTCCGGGACAGATCCTACGAGCAGTACTTC. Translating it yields CASSPFRDRSYEQYF.

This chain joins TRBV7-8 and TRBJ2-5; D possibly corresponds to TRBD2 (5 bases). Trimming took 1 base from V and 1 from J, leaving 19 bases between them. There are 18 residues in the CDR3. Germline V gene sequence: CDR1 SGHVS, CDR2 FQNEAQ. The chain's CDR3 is CASSLVMISYGVQETQYF. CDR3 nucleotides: TGTGCCAGCAGCTTAGTGATGATTAGCTACGGGGTCCAAGAGACCCAGTACTTC.

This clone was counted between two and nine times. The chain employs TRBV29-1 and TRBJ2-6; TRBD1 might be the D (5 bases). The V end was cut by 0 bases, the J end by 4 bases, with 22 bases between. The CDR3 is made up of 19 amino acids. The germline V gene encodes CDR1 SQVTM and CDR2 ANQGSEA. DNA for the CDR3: TGCAGCGTTGAAGATCAGGGCAGCTCCCCGAGGTGGGGGGCCAACGTCCTGACTTTC. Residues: CSVEDQGSSPRWGANVLTF. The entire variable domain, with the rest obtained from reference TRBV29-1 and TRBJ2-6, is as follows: SAVISQKPSRDICQRGTSLTIQCQVDSQVTMMFWYRQQPGQSLTLIATANQGSEATYESGFVIDKFPISRPNLTFSTLTVSNMSPEDSSIYLCSVEDQGSSPRWGANVLTFGAGSRLTVL.

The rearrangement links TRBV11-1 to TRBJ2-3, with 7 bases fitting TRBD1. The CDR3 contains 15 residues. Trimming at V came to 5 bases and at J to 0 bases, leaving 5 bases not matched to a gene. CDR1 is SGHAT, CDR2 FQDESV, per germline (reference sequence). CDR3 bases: TGTGCCAGCAGCCCTCGGACAGGTAGCACAGATACGCAGTATTTT. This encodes CASSPRTGSTDTQYF. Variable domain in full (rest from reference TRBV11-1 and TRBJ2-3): EAEVAQSPRYKITEKSQAVAFWCDPISGHATLYWYRQILGQGPELLVQFQDESVVDDSQLPKDRFSAERLKGVDSTLKIQPAELGDSAMYLCASSPRTGSTDTQYFGPGTRLTVL.

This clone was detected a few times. The CDR3 here is CASSSRQGAYEQYF. CDR3 sequence (DNA): TGCGCCAGCAGCTCCCGACAGGGGGCCTACGAGCAGTACTTC. V gene TRBV5-1 combines with J gene TRBJ2-7, with TRBD1 identical over 9 bases. This CDR3 contains 14 residues. Trimming took 3 bases from V and 2 from J; bases not matched to a gene: 3. In germline, CDR1 is SGHRS, CDR2 YFSETQ.